This entry lists 26 T cell receptor beta chains sequenced from one sample in a study of blood T cells in healthy people across ages. The second PCR ran roughly 7 to 12 cycles with a sample-barcoded 5' primer and J-beta primers. TCRdb analysed the 5' RACE reads with MiXCR anew, one entry per CDR3 protein. The table lists 850,000 or so distinct CDR3 sequences, 25% to 30% of them singletons, with roughly a sixth in the top ten. The specimen was blood. The receptors were sampled from an elderly woman in good health.

This clonotype was detected ten times or more. The chain employs TRBV6-1 and TRBJ1-2; TRBD1 matches 7 bases. After removal of 5 bases from V and 8 bases from J, the junction contained 8 bases not matched to a gene. Germline-derived CDR1 and CDR2 are MNHNS and SASEGT. The CDR3 is 13 amino acids. In nucleotides, the CDR3 is TGTGCCAGCAGTCAACAGGGGCCTAGAGGCTACACCTTC. Its translation: CASSQQGPRGYTF.

In this sample, this clonotype turned up many times. CDR3 loop: CASSFRDRGCSNQPQHF. The CDR3 DNA sequence: TGTGCCAGCAGCTTCCGGGACAGGGGGTGTAGCAATCAGCCCCAGCATTTT. V usage is TRBV21-1 and J usage is TRBJ1-5; the table's TRBD1 call for D was not verified on the DNA. TRBV21-1 is annotated as a pseudogene. The CDR3 is 17 amino acids.

This chain joins TRBV21-1 and TRBJ1-1; no DNA check was done on the table's D call, TRBD1. TRBV21-1 is given as a pseudogene. This CDR3 contains 16 residues. The CDR3 DNA is TGTGCCAGCAGCAAAGGAGGGACAGGGCAGAACACTGAAGCTTTCTTT. It codes for CASSKGGTGQNTEAFF.

Remarks on this clonotype: Possible read error: a much larger clone is one base away. This CDR3 is CTSRIAPGTASYEQYF. CDR3 nucleotide sequence: TGCACCAGCAGAATTGCCCCCGGGACAGCCTCCTACGAGCAGTACTTC. J is TRBJ2-7 and V is TRBV5-1, with TRBD1 matching over 7 bases. Per germline, CDR1 SGHRS and CDR2 YFSETQ. The CDR3 runs to 16 residues.

This clonotype occurred a few times. The chain uses TRBV6-5 and TRBJ2-6; no firm D call. V was trimmed by 3 bases and J by 0 bases, leaving 6 bases between them. This CDR3 is built from 15 residues. CDR1 MNHEY and CDR2 SVGAGI come from the germline V gene. The CDR3 DNA reads as TGTGCCAGCAGTTATTTAGCCTCTGGGGCCAACGTCCTGACTTTC. Its protein is CASSYLASGANVLTF.

This clonotype was found many times. The V gene is TRBV5-1, the J gene TRBJ1-2; D possibly corresponds to TRBD1 (5 bases). V lost 2 bases and J 1 base, leaving 12 bases between the germline ends. The germline V gene encodes CDR1 SGHRS and CDR2 YFSETQ. The CDR3 is 15 amino acids. The CDR3 protein is CASSLLGRSNYGYTF. CDR3 nucleotide sequence: TGCGCCAGCAGCTTATTGGGACGGAGTAACTATGGCTACACCTTC.

This clonotype was seen more than once but under ten times. The rearrangement links TRBV6-4 to TRBJ2-3; the D gene could be TRBD1 or TRBD2 (5 bases each). The V gene's germline CDR1 is MRHNA and CDR2 SNTAGT. Trimming shortened V by 0 bases and J by 0 bases, and 10 bases separated the two germline ends. This CDR3 spans 16 amino acids. The CDR3 is CASSDSRGASTDTQYF. CDR3 DNA: TGTGCCAGCAGTGACTCGAGGGGTGCCAGCACAGATACGCAGTATTTT.

This clonotype was recorded at least ten times. The chain uses TRBV27 and TRBJ2-3; a possible D gene is TRBD1 (5 bases). Germline V gene lookup returns CDR1 MNHEY and CDR2 SMNVEV (reference sequence). The ends were cut back, 5 bases at V and 5 bases at J, with 11 bases in the middle. This CDR3 is 13 amino acids long. The DNA for the CDR3 is TGTGCCAGCAGTAAGTGGACACAAGATACGCAGTATTTT. Amino acid sequence: CASSKWTQDTQYF.

At least ten counts were recorded for this clonotype. This chain connects TRBV10-3 to TRBJ1-5; a weak D match, TRBD1 (6 bases). This CDR3 spans 18 amino acids. Germline V lookup: CDR1 ENHRY, CDR2 SYGVKD. Trimming left V 0 bases short and J 6 bases short, with 21 bases between. The CDR3 DNA reads TGTGCCATCAGTGAGTCGCCTAAGATCACAGGGACGGGTCAGCCCCAGCATTTT. It specifies CAISESPKITGTGQPQHF.

This chain uses TRBV7-8 with TRBJ2-1; D is perhaps TRBD1 (6 bases). The J call may be in error: the DNA end matches TRBJ2-7 better. Germline V gene data show CDR1 as SGHVS and CDR2 as FQNEAQ. The length of the CDR3 is 16 residues. The CDR3 is CASTRDRTSSYNEQYF. As DNA, the CDR3 is TGTGCCAGCACCAGAGACAGGACGAGCTCCTACAATGAGCAGTACTTC.

The CDR3, as DNA: TGTGCCAGTAGTATCCCCCCCCGGGGGGGCTACACCTTC. As protein: CASSIPPRGGYTF. This chain connects TRBV19 to TRBJ1-2, with D possibly matching TRBD1 (5 bases). Germline V lookup: CDR1 LNHDA, CDR2 SQIVND (reference sequence). This CDR3 contains 13 residues. Trimming left V 3 bases short and J 8 bases short, with 13 bases between.

Concerning this clonotype itself: This may be a read error, as it is one base from a much larger clone. The chain combines TRBV20-1 with TRBJ2-1; TRBD2 matches at 10 bases. The assigned J gene may be wrong: the sequence end matches TRBJ2-7 better. Germline V CDR1 and CDR2: DFQATT, SNEGSKA (reference sequence). The length of the CDR3 is 14 residues. The CDR3 sequence is CSARAGGRNNEQYF. In DNA form, the CDR3 reads TGCAGTGCGAGAGCGGGGGGGAGAAACAATGAGCAGTACTTC.

Points on this clonotype: Being one base from a much bigger clone, this may be a read error. The chain combines TRBV5-4 with TRBJ2-7; TRBD2 agrees at 11 bases. The CDR3 consists of 13 residues. Germline V gene lookup returns CDR1 SGHNT and CDR2 YYREEE (reference sequence). J gave up 7 bases and V 4 bases, and 4 bases lay outside the gene matches. The CDR3 nucleotides read TGTGCCAGCAGCCCACGGACTAGCGGGGAGCAGTACTTC. Amino acid sequence: CASSPRTSGEQYF.

As concerns this clonotype: This may be a read error: a much more frequent sequence differs by one nucleotide. The rearrangement uses TRBV4-2 and TRBJ2-5; 10 positions match TRBD2. J gave up 11 bases and V 4 bases, and 13 bases lay outside the gene matches. Germline assignment: CDR1 LGHNA and CDR2 YNFKEQ. The CDR3 is made up of 15 amino acids. CDR3 residues: CASSRERGGTTEQYF. CDR3 bases: TGTGCCAGCAGCCGAGAGCGGGGGGGCACCACTGAGCAGTACTTC.

On this clonotype: Possible read error: a much larger clone is one base away. The chain combines TRBV11-2 with TRBJ2-7, with D unclear. The CDR3 runs to 11 residues. Germline CDR1 and CDR2: SGHAT and FQNNGV. The V and J ends lost 5 bases and 6 bases respectively, with 8 bases between them. CDR3 coding DNA: TGTGCCAGCAGCCAGAAGATCGAGCAGTACTTC. As protein: CASSQKIEQYF.

In this sample, this clonotype turned up many times. This chain joins TRBV15 and TRBJ2-3; D is possibly TRBD1 (6 bases). The germline V gene has CDR1 LNHNV and CDR2 YYDKDF (reference sequence). The V and J ends lost 3 bases and 2 bases respectively, with 9 bases between them. The CDR3 has 14 amino acids. The CDR3 DNA follows: TGTGCCACCAGCAGGAGACAGGCCACAGATACGCAGTATTTT. This codes for CATSRRQATDTQYF.

This clonotype was seen at least ten times. The chain combines TRBV7-2 with TRBJ2-5, with D unclear. V dropped 1 base and J dropped 2 bases, with 11 bases sitting between them. The CDR3 contains 15 residues. CDR1 is SGHTA, CDR2 FQGNSA, per germline. DNA for the CDR3: TGTGCCAGCAGCTTAGAAAGGATGAGACAAGAGACCCAGTACTTC. Amino acid sequence: CASSLERMRQETQYF.

This clonotype was observed a few times. Being one base from a much bigger clone, this may be a read error. The V call is TRBV29-1, the J call TRBJ2-5, with a weak D call TRBD1 (7 bases). This CDR3 comprises 16 residues. Germline CDR1 is SQVTM and CDR2 is ANQGSEA. V lost 2 bases, J lost 4 bases, and 20 bases lay in between. CDR3 sequence: CSVERKYRGGSETQYF. DNA of the CDR3: TGCAGCGTTGAAAGGAAGTACAGGGGAGGATCAGAGACCCAGTACTTC.

The chain couples TRBV11-2 to TRBJ1-2; TRBD1 agrees at 8 bases. The CDR3 runs 15 residues. Germline CDR1 and CDR2: SGHAT and FQNNGV. Trimming took 3 bases from V and 3 from J; bases not matched to a gene: 6. CDR3 sequence reads: CASSFGQGPDYGYTF. The DNA for the CDR3 is TGTGCCAGCAGCTTCGGACAGGGCCCAGACTATGGCTACACCTTC.

The chain is built from TRBV5-1 and TRBJ1-2; D is perhaps TRBD1 (5 bases). The germline CDR1 and CDR2 sequences are SGHRS and YFSETQ. CDR3 length equals 18 residues. V gave up 0 bases and J gave up 4 bases, with 22 bases separating them. CDR3: CASSLERGGEGSGYGYTF. The CDR3 coding sequence is TGCGCCAGCAGCTTGGAGAGGGGCGGTGAGGGCTCGGGCTATGGCTACACCTTC.

The rearrangement links TRBV7-9 to TRBJ1-1; D unresolved. This CDR3 spans 13 amino acids. Germline CDR1 reads SEHNR; CDR2 reads FQNEAQ (reference sequence). V dropped 5 bases and J dropped 2 bases, with 9 bases sitting between them. The chain's CDR3 is CASSERQNTEAFF. The CDR3 nucleotides are TGTGCCAGCAGCGAGCGGCAAAACACTGAAGCTTTCTTT.

This clonotype was recorded at least ten times. The chain links TRBV5-1 to TRBJ2-3; D is possibly TRBD2 (6 bases). Germline V gene lookup returns CDR1 SGHRS and CDR2 YFSETQ. Trimming removed 7 bases from V and 0 bases from J, with 21 bases in between. This CDR3 is 17 amino acids long. The CDR3 spells CASGAVGGGSSTDTQYF. The CDR3 nucleotides are TGCGCCAGCGGCGCGGTAGGAGGAGGGTCGAGCACAGATACGCAGTATTTT.

A few counts support this clonotype. The J gene is TRBJ2-7, the V gene TRBV12-3 or TRBV12-4; D unresolved. V dropped 8 bases and J dropped 3 bases, with 17 bases sitting between them. This CDR3 has 14 amino acids. In DNA form, the CDR3 reads TGTGCCAGCCCAGTGGCAGCGATTCACTACGAGCAGTACTTC. It codes for CASPVAAIHYEQYF.

The CDR3 nucleotides are TGTGCCAGCAGTAGACAGCCCATGAACACTGAAGCTTTCTTT. It is translated as CASSRQPMNTEAFF. The chain recombines TRBV7-2 with TRBJ1-1; a weak D match, TRBD1 (5 bases). The CDR3 covers 14 residues. Germline CDR1 reads SGHTA; CDR2 reads FQGNSA. Trimming shortened V by 6 bases and J by 0 bases, and 11 bases separated the two germline ends.

This sequence joins TRBV25-1 and TRBJ2-7; possible D gene TRBD2, 6 bases. The CDR3 covers 12 residues. The V end was cut by 6 bases, the J end by 6 bases, with 12 bases between. Germline V CDR1 and CDR2: MGHDK, SYGVNS. The CDR3 is CASSRGFVEQYF. The DNA for the CDR3 is TGTGCCAGCAGCCGGGGGTTCGTCGAGCAGTACTTC.

The rearrangement joins TRBV4-3 to TRBJ2-2, with no clear D. This CDR3 region has 17 residues. CDR1 and CDR2 (germline): LGHNA, YSLEER. Trimming pared 0 bases from V and 0 bases from J, leaving 11 bases between. The CDR3 DNA reads TGCGCCAGCAGCCAAGAATCAGCAGGCGCGAACACCGGGGAGCTGTTTTTT. Translating gives CASSQESAGANTGELFF.